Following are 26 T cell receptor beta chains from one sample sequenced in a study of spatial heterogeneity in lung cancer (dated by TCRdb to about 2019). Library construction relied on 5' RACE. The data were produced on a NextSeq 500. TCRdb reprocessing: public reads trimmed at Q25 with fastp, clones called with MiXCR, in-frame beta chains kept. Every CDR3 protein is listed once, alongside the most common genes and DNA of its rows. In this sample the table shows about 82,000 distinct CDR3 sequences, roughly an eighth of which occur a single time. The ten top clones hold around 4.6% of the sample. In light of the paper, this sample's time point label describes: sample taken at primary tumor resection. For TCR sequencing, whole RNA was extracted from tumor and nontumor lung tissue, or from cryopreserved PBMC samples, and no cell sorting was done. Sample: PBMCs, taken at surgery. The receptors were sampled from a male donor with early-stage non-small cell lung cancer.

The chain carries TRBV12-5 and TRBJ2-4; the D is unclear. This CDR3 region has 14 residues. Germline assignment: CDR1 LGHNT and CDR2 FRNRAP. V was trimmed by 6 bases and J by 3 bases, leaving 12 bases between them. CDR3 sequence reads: CASGPGVDKNIQYF. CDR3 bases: TGTGCTAGTGGACCGGGTGTCGACAAAAACATTCAGTACTTC. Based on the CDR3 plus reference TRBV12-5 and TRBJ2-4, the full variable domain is DARVTQTPRHKVTEMGQEVTMRCQPILGHNTVFWYRQTMMQGLELLAYFRNRAPLDDSGMPKDRFSAEMPDATLATLKIQPSEPRDSAVYFCASGPGVDKNIQYFGAGTRLSVL.

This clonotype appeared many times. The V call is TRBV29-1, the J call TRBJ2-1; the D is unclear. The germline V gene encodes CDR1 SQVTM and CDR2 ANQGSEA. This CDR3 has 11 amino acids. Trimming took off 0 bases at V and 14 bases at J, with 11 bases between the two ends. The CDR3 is CSVEDLRYEFF. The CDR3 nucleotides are TGCAGCGTTGAAGATCTCAGGTACGAGTTCTTC.

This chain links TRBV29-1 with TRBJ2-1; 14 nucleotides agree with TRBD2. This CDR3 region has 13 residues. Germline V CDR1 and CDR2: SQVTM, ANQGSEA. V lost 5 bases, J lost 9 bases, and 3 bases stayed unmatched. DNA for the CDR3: TGCAGCGTTCGACTAGCGGGAGGGGGTGAGCAGTTCTTC. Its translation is CSVRLAGGGEQFF.

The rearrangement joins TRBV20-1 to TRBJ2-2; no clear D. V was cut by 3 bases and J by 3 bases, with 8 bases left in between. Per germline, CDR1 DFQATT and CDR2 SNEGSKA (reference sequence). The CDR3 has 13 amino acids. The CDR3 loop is CSARETYTGELFF. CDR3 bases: TGCAGTGCTAGGGAGACCTACACCGGGGAGCTGTTTTTT.

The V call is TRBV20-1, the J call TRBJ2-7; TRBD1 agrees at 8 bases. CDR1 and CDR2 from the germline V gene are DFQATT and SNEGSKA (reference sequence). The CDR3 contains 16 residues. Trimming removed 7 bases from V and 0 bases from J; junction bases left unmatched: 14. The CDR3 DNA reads TGCAGTGTCCCGAACCTTGGGGACAGGAGCTCCTACGAGCAGTACTTC. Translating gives CSVPNLGDRSSYEQYF.

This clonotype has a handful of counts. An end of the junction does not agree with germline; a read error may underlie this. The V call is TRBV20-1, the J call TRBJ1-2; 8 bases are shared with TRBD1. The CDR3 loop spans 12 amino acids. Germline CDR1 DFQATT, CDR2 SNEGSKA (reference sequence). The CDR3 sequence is CSATDGDRRTSF. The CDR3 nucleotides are TGCAGTGCTACGGACGGGGACAGGCGGACCTCCTTC.

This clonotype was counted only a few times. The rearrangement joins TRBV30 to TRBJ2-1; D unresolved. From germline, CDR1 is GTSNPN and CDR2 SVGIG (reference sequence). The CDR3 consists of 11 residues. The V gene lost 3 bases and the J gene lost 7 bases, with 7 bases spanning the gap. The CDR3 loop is CAWRRRNEQFF. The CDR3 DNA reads TGTGCCTGGAGAAGGAGAAATGAGCAGTTCTTC.

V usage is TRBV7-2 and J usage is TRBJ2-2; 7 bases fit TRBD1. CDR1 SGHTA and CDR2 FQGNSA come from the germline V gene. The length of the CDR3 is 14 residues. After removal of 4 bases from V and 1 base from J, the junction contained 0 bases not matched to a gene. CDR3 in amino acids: CASSWTGNTGELFF. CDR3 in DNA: TGTGCCAGCAGCTGGACAGGGAACACCGGGGAGCTGTTTTTT.

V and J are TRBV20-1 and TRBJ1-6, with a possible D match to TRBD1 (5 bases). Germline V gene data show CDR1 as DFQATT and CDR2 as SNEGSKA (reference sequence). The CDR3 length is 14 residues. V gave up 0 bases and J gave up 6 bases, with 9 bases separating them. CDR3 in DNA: TGCAGTGCTAGAGATCAACAGGCTAATTCACCCCTCCACTTT. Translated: CSARDQQANSPLHF.

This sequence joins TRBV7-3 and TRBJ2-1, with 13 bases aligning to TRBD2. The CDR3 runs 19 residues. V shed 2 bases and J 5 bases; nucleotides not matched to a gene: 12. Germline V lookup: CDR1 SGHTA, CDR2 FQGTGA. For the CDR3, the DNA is TGTGCCAGCAGCTTATTTACTAGCGGGGGGGCCGGGGGAGACAATGAGCAGTTCTTC. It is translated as CASSLFTSGGAGGDNEQFF.

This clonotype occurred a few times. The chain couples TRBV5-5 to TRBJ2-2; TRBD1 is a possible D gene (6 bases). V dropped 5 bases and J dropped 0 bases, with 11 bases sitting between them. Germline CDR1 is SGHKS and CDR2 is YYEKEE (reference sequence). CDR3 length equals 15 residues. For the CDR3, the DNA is TGTGCCAGCAGGCCGGACAGCACGAACACCGGGGAGCTGTTTTTT. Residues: CASRPDSTNTGELFF.

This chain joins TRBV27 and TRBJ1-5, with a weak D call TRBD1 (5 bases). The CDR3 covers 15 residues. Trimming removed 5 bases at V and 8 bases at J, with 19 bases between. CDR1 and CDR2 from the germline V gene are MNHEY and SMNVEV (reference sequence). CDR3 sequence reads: CASSTGGARNEPQHF. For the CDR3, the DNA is TGTGCCAGCAGTACGGGGGGTGCTCGGAACGAGCCCCAGCATTTT.

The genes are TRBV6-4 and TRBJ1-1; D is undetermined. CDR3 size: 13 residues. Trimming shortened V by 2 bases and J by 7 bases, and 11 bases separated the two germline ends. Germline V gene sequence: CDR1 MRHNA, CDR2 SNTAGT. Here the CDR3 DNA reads TGTGCCAGCAGTGACACCTCCTGGAGTGAAGCTTTCTTT. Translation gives CASSDTSWSEAFF.

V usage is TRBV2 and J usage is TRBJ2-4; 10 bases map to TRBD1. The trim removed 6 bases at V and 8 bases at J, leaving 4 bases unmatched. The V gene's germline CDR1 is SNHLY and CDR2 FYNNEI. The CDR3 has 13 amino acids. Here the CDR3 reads CASRADRGDIQYF. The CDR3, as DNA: TGTGCCAGCAGAGCGGACAGGGGGGACATTCAGTACTTC.

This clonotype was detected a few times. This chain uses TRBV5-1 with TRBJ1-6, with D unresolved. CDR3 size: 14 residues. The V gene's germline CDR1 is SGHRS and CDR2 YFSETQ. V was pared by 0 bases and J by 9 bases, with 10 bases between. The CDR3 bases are TGCGCCAGCAGCTTGGTCGACGGGAGTTCACCCCTCCACTTT. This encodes CASSLVDGSSPLHF.

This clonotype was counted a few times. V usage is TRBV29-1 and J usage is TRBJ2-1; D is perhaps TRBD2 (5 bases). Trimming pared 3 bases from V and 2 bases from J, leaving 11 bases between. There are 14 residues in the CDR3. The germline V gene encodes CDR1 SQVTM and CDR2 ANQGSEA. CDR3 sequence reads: CSVDAGIAYNEQFF. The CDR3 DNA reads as TGCAGCGTTGACGCCGGGATAGCCTACAATGAGCAGTTCTTC.

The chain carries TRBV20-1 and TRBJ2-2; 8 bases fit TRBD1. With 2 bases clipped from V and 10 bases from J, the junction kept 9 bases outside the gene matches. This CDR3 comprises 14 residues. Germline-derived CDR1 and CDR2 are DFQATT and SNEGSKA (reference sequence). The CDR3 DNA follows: TGCAGTGCTAGACCTGGACAGGGTGGGACGGAGCTGTTTTTT. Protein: CSARPGQGGTELFF.

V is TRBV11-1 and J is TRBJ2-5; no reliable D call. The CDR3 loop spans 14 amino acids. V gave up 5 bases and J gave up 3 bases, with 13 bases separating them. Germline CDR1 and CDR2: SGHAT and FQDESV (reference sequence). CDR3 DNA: TGTGCCAGCAGCGCCTGGTCGAGTAAAGAGACCCAGTACTTC. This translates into CASSAWSSKETQYF.

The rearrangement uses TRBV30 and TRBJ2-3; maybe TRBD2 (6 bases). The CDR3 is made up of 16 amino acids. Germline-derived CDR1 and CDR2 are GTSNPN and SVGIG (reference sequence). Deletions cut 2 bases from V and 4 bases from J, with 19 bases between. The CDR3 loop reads CAWSSSWDFEADTQYF. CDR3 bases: TGTGCCTGGAGTTCGTCCTGGGACTTCGAAGCAGATACGCAGTATTTT.

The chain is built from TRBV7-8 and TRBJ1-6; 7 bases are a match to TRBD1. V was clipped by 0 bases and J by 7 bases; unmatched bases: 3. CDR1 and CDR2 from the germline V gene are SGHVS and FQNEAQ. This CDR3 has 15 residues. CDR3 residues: CASSLAEQGNSPLHF. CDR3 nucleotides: TGTGCCAGCAGCTTAGCCGAACAGGGGAATTCACCCCTCCACTTT.

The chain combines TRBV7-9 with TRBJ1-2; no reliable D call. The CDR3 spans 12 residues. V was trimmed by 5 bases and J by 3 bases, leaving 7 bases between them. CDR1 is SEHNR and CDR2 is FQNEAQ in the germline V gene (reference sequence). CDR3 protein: CASSPPDYGYTF. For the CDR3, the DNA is TGTGCCAGCAGCCCCCCGGACTATGGCTACACCTTC.

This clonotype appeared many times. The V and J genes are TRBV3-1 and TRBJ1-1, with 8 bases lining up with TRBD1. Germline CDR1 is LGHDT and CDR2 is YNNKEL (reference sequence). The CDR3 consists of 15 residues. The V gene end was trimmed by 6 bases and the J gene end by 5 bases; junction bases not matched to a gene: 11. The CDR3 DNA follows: TGTGCCAGCAGACCCTTGAAAACAGGGGGAACTGAAGCTTTCTTT. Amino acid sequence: CASRPLKTGGTEAFF.

CDR3: CASSRTSGYETQYF. The CDR3 DNA follows: TGTGCCAGCAGTAGGACTAGCGGTTATGAGACCCAGTACTTC. The J gene is TRBJ2-5, the V gene TRBV6-1, with 10 bases fitting TRBD2. CDR3 length: 14 residues. V lost 5 bases and J lost 5; bases outside the gene matches: 5. Germline-derived CDR1 and CDR2 are MNHNS and SASEGT.

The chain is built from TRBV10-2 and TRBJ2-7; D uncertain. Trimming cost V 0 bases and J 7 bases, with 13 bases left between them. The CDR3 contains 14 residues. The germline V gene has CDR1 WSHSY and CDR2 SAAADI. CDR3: CASSESGYTREQYF. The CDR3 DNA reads TGCGCCAGCAGTGAGTCCGGATATACCCGGGAGCAGTACTTC.

CDR3 sequence (DNA): TGTGCCAGCAGAGGGACAGGGAACACCGGGGAGCTGTTTTTT. It translates to CASRGTGNTGELFF. The rearrangement joins TRBV7-2 to TRBJ2-2; 8 nucleotides agree with TRBD1. Germline V lookup: CDR1 SGHTA, CDR2 FQGNSA. This CDR3 has 14 residues. V dropped 6 bases and J dropped 1; count of bases not matched to a gene: 1.

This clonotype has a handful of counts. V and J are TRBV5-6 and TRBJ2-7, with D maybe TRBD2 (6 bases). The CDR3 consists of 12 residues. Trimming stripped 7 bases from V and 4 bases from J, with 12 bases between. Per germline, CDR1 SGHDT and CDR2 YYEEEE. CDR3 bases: TGTGCCAGCGGAACTGCGGGGTACGAGCAGTACTTC. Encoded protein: CASGTAGYEQYF.